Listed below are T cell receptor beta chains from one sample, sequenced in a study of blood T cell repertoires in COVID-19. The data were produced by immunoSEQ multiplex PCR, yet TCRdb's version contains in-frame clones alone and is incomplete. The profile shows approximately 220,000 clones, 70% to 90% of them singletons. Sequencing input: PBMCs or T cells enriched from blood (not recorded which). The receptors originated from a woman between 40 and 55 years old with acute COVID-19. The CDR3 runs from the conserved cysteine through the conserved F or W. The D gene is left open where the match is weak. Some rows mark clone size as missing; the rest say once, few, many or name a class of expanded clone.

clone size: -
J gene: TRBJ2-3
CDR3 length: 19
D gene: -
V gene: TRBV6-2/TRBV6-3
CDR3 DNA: TGTGCCAGCAGTTACACTCGGGGAGAACCGGGAAGGGGCACAGATACGCAGTATTTT
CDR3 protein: CASSYTRGEPGRGTDTQYF

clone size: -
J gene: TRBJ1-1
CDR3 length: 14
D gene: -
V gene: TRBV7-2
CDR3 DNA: TGTGCCAGTTCTCAATTCGGGGGGAACACTGAAGCTTTCTTT
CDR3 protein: CASSQFGGNTEAFF

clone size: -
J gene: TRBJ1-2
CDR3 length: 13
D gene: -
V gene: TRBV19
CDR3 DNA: TGTGCCAGTACCCCGGACGAAAGGGGTGGCTACACCTTC
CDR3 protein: CASTPDERGGYTF

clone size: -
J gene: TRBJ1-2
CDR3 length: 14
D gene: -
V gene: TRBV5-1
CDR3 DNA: TGCGCCAGCCGCACAGGGTTGGGGAACTATGGCTACACCTTC
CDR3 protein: CASRTGLGNYGYTF

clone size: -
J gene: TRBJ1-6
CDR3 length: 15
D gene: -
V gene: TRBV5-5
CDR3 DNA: TGTGCCAGCAGCTGGCGGGAGCAGATTAATTCACCCCTCCACTTT
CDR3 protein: CASSWREQINSPLHF

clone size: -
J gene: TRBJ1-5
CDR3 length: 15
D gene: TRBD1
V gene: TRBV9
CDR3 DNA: TGTGCCAGCAGCGTAGGGGGCACAGGGGAACAGCCCCAGCATTTT
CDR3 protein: CASSVGGTGEQPQHF

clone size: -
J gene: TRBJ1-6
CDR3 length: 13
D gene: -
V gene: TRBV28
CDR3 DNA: TGTGCCAGCAGTCGGGGTCGGAATTCACCCCTCCACTTT
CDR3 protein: CASSRGRNSPLHF

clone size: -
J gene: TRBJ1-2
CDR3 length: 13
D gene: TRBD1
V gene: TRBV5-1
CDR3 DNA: TGCGCCAGCAGCCCGGGACAGGACTATGGCTACACCTTC
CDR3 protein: CASSPGQDYGYTF

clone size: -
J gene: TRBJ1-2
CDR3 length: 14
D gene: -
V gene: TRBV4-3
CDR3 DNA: TGCGCCAGCAGCCAGGCAGCGGGCGGCTATGGCTACACCTTC
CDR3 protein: CASSQAAGGYGYTF

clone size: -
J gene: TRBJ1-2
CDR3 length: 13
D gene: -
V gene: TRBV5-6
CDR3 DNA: TGTGCCAGCAGCTTGGGGCAGTACTATGGCTACACCTTC
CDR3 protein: CASSLGQYYGYTF

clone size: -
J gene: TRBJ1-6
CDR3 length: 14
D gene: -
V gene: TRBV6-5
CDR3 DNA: TGTGCCAGCAGTCCCTCACAGACAGTCCTAGCCCTCCACTTT
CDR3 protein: CASSPSQTVLALHF

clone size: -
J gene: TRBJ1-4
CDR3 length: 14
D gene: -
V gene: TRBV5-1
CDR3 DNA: TGCGCCAGCAGCCCCGGTAGCACTAATGAAAAACTGTTTTTT
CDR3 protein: CASSPGSTNEKLFF

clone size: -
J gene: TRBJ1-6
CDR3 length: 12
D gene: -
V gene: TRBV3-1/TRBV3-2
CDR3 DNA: TGTGCCAGCAGCCAGGGCATCCTACCCCTCCACTTT
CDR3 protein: CASSQGILPLHF

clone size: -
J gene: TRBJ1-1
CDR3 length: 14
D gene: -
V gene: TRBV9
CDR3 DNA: TGTGCCAGCAGCCCCCGAGCCGTTAACACTGAAGCTTTCTTT
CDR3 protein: CASSPRAVNTEAFF

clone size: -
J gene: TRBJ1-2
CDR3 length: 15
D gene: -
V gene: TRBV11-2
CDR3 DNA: TGTGCCAGCAGCTTATTCCAGGACTACCGCTCGGGCTACACCTTC
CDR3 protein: CASSLFQDYRSGYTF

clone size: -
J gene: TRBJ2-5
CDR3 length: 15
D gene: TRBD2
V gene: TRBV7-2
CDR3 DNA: TGTGCCAGCAGCTTAAGACTAGCGGGGCCAGAGACCCAGTACTTC
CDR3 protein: CASSLRLAGPETQYF

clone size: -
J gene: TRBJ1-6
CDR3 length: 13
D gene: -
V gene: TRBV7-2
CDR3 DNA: TGTGCCAGCAGCGCGGACTTCGGTTCACCCCTCCACTTT
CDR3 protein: CASSADFGSPLHF

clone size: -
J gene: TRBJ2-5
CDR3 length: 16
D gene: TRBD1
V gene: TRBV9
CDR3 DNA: TGTGCCAGCAGCACAGCCCGGGACAGGGGAAGAGAGACCCAGTACTTC
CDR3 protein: CASSTARDRGRETQYF

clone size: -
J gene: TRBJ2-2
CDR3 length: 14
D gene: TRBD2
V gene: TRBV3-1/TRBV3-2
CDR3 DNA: TGTGCCAGCAGCCACCTAGCGGGGGGCGGGGAGCTGTTTTTT
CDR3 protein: CASSHLAGGGELFF

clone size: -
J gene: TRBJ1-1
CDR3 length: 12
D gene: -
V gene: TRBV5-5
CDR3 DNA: TGTGCCAGCAGCTTCACAGGGACTGAAGCTTTCTTT
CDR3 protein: CASSFTGTEAFF

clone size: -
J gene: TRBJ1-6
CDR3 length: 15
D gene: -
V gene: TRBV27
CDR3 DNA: TGTGCCAGCAGGGGCCTAGACAGCTATAATTCACCCCTCCACTTT
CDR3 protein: CASRGLDSYNSPLHF

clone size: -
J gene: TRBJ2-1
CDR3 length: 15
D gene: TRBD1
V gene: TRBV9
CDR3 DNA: TGTGCCAGCAGCGCCGGGACAGGGGTCTACAATGAGCAGTTCTTC
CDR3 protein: CASSAGTGVYNEQFF

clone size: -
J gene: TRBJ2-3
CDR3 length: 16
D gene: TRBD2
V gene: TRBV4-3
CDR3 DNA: TGCGCCAGCAGCCAAGATCGTAGCGGGGGGGGAGATACGCAGTATTTT
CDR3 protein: CASSQDRSGGGDTQYF

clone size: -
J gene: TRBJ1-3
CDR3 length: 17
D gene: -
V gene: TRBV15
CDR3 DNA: TGTGCCACCAGCGTAGCCCTAGGAGGACAGTCGGGAAACACCATATATTTT
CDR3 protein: CATSVALGGQSGNTIYF

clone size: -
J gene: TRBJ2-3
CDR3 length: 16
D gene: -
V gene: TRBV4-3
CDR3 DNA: TGCGCCAGCAGCCCGTTCACGGGGACTAGCACAGATACGCAGTATTTT
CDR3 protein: CASSPFTGTSTDTQYF

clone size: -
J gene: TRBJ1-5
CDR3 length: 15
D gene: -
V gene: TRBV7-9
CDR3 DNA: TGTGCCAGCAGCTCCTCAGGGGAAGGCAATCAGCCCCAGCATTTT
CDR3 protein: CASSSSGEGNQPQHF

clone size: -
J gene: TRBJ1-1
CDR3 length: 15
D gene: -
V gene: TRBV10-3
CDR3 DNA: TGTGCCATCAGTGACAGGGGACGAGCTAACACTGAAGCTTTCTTT
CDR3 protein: CAISDRGRANTEAFF

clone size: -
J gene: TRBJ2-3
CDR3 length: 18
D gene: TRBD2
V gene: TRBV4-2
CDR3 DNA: TGTGCCAGCAGCCAAGGCCACTGGACTAGCGGTGGCACAGATACGCAGTATTTT
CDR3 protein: CASSQGHWTSGGTDTQYF

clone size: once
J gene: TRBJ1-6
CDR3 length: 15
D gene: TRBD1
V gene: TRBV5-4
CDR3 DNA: TGTGCCAGCAGCTTGACCGGACAGGGGAATTCACCCCTCCACTTT
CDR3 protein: CASSLTGQGNSPLHF

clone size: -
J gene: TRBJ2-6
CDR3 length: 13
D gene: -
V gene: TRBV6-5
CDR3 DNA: TGTGCCAGCAGGTACCCGGGGGCCAACGTCCTGACTTTC
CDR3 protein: CASRYPGANVLTF

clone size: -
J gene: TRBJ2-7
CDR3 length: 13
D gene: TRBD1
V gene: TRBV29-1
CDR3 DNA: TGCAGCGTTCGGACAGGGAACTCCTACGAGCAGTACTTC
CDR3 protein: CSVRTGNSYEQYF

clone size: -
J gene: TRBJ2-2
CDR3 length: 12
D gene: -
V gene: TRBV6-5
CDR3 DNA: TGTGCCAGCAACAGGGTCACCGGGGAGCTGTTTTTT
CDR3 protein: CASNRVTGELFF

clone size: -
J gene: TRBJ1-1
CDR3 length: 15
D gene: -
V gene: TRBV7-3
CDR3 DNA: TGTGCCAGCAGCTTATCAACAGTCATGAACACTGAAGCTTTCTTT
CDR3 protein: CASSLSTVMNTEAFF

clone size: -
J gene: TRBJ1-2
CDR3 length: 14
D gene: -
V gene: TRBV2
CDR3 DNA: TGTGCCAGCAGTAGGGACAAACTTAACTATGGCTACACCTTC
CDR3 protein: CASSRDKLNYGYTF

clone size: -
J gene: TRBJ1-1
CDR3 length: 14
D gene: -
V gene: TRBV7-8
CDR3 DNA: TGTGCCAGCAGCACGGGACACCAGGGTACTGAAGCTTTCTTT
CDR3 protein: CASSTGHQGTEAFF

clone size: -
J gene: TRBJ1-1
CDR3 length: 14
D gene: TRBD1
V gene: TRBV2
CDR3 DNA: TGTGCCAGCAGGCTGACAGGGTACGACACTGAAGCTTTCTTT
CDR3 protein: CASRLTGYDTEAFF

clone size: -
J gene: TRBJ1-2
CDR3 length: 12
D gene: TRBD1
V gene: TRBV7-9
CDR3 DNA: TGTGCCAGCAGCACAGGGGTCTATGGCTACACCTTC
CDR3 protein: CASSTGVYGYTF

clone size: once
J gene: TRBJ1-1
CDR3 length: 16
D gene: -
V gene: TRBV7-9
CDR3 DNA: TGTGCCAGCAGCTTAGCGCGCCCGGGGATGAACACTGAAGCTTTCTTT
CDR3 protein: CASSLARPGMNTEAFF

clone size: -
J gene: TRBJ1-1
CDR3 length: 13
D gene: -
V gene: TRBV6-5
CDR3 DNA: TGTGCCAGCAGTTACGGTACTTCTCCTGAAGCTTTCTTT
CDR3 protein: CASSYGTSPEAFF

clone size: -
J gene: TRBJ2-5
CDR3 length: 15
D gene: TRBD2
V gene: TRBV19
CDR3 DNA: TGTGCCAGTAGTATCACCGGGACTACGGATGGGACCCAGTACTTC
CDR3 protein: CASSITGTTDGTQYF

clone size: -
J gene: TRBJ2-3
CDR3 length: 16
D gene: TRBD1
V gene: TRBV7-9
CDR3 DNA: TGTGCCAGCAGCTCGGGACAGGGGGCAGTGTCGGATACGCAGTATTTT
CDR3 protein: CASSSGQGAVSDTQYF

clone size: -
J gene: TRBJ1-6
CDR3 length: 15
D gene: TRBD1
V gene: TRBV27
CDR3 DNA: TGTGCCAGCAGTTTGTCGACAGGGACCCATTCACCCCTCCACTTT
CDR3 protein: CASSLSTGTHSPLHF

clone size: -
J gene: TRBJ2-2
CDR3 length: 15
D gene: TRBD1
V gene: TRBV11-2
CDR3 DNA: TGTGCCAGCAGCCCTTTACAGGGGACCACCGGGGAGCTGTTTTTT
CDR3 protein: CASSPLQGTTGELFF

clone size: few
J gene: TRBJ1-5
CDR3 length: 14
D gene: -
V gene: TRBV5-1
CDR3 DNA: TGCGCCAGCAGCTTGGGAGGGAGCGGTCAGCCCCAGCATTTT
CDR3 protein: CASSLGGSGQPQHF